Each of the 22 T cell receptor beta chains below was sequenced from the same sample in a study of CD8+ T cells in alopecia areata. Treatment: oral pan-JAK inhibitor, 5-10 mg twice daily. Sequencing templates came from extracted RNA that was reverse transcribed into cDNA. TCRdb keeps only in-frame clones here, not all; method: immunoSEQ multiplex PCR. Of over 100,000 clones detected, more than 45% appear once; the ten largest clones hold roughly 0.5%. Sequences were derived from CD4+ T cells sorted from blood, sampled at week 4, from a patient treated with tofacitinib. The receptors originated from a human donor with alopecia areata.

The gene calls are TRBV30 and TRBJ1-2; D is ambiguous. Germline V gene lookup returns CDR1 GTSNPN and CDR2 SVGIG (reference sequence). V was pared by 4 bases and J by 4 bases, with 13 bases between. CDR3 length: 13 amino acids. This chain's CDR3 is CAWIKKGGYGYTF. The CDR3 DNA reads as TGTGCCTGGATCAAGAAGGGCGGCTATGGCTACACCTTC.

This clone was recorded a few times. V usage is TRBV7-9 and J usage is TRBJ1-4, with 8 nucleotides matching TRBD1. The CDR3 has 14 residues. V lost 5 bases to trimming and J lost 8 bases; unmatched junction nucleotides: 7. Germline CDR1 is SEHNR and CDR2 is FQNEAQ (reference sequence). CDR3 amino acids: CASSAQRQGEKLFF. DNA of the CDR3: TGTGCCAGCAGCGCTCAGCGACAGGGGGAAAAACTGTTTTTT.

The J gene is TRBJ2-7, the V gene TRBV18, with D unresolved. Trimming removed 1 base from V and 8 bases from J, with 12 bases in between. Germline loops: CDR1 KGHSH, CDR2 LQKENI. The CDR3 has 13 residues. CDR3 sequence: CASSPQNWGKQYF. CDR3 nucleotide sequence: TGTGCCAGCTCACCACAAAATTGGGGAAAGCAGTACTTC.

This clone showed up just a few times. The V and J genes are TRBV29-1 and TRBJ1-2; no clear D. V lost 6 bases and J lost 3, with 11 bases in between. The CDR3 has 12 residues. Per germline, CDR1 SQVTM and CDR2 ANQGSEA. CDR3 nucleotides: TGCAGCGTCGGAACAGCGGACTATGGCTACACCTTC. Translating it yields CSVGTADYGYTF.

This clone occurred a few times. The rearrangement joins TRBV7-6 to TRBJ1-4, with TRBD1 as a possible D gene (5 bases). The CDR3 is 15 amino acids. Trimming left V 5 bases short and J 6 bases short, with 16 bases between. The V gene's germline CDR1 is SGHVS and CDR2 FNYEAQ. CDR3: CASSTRAGWDEKLFF. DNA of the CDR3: TGTGCCAGCAGCACACGGGCAGGGTGGGATGAAAAACTGTTTTTT.

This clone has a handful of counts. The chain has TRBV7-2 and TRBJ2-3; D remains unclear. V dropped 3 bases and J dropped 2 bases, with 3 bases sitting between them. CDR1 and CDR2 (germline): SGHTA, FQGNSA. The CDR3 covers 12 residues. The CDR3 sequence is CASSFYTDTQYF. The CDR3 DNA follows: TGTGCCAGCAGCTTTTACACAGATACGCAGTATTTT. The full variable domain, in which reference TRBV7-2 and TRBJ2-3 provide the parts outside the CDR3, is GAGVSQSPSNKVTEKGKDVELRCDPISGHTALYWYRQSLGQGLEFLIYFQGNSAPDKSGLPSDRFSAERTGGSVSTLTIQRTQQEDSAVYLCASSFYTDTQYFGPGTRLTVL.

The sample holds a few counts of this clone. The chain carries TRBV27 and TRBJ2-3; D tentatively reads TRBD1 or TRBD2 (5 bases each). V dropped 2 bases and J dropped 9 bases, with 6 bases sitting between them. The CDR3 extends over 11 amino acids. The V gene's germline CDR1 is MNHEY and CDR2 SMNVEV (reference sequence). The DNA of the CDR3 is TGTGCCAGCAGTTTAGGGGGAACGCAGTATTTT. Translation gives CASSLGGTQYF.

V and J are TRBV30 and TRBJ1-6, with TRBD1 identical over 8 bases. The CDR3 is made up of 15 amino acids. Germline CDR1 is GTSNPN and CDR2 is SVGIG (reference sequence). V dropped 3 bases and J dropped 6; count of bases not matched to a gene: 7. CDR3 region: CAWSDRGYGNSPLHF. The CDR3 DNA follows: TGTGCCTGGAGCGACAGGGGATACGGTAATTCACCCCTCCACTTT.

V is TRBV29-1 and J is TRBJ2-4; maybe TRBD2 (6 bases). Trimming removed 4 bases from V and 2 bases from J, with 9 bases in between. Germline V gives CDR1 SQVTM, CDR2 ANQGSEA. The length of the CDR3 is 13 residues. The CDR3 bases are TGCAGCGTTGTAGGGAGGACCAAAAACATTCAGTACTTC. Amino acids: CSVVGRTKNIQYF.

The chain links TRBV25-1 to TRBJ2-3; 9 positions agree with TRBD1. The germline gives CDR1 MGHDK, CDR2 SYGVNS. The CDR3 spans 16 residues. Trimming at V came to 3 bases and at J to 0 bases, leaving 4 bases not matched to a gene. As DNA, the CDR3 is TGTGCCAGCAGTGAGAACAGGGGGCCTAGCACAGATACGCAGTATTTT. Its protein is CASSENRGPSTDTQYF.

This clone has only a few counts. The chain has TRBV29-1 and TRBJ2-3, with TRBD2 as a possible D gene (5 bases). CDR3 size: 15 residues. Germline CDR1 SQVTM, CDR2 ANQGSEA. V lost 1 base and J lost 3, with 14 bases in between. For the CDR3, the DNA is TGCAGCGTTGAAGTGTCGGGATCACGGACAGATACGCAGTATTTT. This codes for CSVEVSGSRTDTQYF.

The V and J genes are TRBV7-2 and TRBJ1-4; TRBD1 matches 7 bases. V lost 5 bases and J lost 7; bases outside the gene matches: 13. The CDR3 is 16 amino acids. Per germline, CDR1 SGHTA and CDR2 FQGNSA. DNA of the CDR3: TGTGCCAGCAGCCGGAACCGACAGGGAAAAGGTGAAAAACTGTTTTTT. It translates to CASSRNRQGKGEKLFF.

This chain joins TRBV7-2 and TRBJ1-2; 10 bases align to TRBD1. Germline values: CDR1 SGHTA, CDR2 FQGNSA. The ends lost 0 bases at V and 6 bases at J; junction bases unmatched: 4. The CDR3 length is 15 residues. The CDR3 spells CASSLARTGGNGYTF. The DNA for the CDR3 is TGTGCCAGCAGCTTAGCGAGGACAGGGGGAAATGGCTACACCTTC.

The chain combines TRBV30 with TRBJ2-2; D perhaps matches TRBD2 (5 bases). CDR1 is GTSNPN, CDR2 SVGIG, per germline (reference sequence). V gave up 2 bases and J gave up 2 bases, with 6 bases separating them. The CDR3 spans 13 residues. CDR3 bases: TGTGCCTGGAGTCGGGGAAACACCGGGGAGCTGTTTTTT. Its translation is CAWSRGNTGELFF.

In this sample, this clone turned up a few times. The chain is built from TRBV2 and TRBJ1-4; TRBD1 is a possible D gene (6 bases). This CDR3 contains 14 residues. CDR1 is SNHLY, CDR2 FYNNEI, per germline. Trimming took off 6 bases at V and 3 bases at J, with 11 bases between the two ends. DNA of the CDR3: TGTGCCAGCAGCATACAGGGACCTAATGAAAAACTGTTTTTT. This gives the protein CASSIQGPNEKLFF.

CDR3 in amino acids: CASSSWIQETQYF. The CDR3 DNA reads as TGTGCCAGCAGTTCATGGATCCAAGAGACCCAGTACTTC. V usage is TRBV13 and J usage is TRBJ2-5; D not resolved. The germline CDR1 and CDR2 sequences are PRHDT and FYEKMQ (reference sequence). CDR3 length equals 13 residues. Trimming pared 6 bases from V and 1 base from J, leaving 9 bases between.

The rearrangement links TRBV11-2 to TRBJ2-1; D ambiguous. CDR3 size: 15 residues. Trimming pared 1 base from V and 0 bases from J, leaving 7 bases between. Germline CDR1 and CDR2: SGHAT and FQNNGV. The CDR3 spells CASSLAGLSYNEQFF. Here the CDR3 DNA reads TGTGCCAGCAGCTTAGCGGGCCTCTCCTACAATGAGCAGTTCTTC.

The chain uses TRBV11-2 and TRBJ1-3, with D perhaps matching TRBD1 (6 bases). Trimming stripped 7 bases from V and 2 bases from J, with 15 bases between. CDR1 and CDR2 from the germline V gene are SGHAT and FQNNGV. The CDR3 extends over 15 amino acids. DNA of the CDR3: TGTGCCAGCACTCCCCATGGGGGCACTGGAAACACCATATATTTT. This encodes CASTPHGGTGNTIYF.

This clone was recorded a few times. The CDR3 loop reads CASSKTGSGETQYF. The DNA for the CDR3 is TGTGCCAGCAGCAAGACCGGAAGCGGGGAGACCCAGTACTTC. V is TRBV7-9 and J is TRBJ2-5; possibly TRBD2 for D (6 bases). V shed 5 bases and J shed 5 bases, with 15 bases lying between them. Germline V gene data show CDR1 as SEHNR and CDR2 as FQNEAQ (reference sequence). The CDR3 length is 14 residues.

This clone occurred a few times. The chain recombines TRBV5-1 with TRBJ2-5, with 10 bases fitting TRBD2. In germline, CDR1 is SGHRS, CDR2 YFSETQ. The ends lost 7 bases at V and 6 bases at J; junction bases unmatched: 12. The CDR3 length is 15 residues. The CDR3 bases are TGCGCCAGCCATAGTGGGACTAGCGACGTTAAGACCCAGTACTTC. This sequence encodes CASHSGTSDVKTQYF. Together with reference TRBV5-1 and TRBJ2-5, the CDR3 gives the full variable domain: KAGVTQTPRYLIKTRGQQVTLSCSPISGHRSVSWYQQTPGQGLQFLFEYFSETQRNKGNFPGRFSGRQFSNSRSEMNVSTLELGDSALYLCASHSGTSDVKTQYFGPGTRLLVL.

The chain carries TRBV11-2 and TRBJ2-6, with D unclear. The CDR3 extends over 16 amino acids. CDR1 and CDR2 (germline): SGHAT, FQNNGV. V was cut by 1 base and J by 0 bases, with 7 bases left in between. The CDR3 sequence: CASSLVWGSGANVLTF. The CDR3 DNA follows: TGTGCCAGCAGCTTAGTCTGGGGCTCTGGGGCCAACGTCCTGACTTTC.

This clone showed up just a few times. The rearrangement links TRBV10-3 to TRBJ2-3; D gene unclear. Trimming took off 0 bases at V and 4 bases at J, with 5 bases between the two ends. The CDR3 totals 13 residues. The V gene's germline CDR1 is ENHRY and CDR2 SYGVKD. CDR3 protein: CAISESPADTQYF. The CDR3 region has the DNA TGTGCCATCAGTGAGTCCCCGGCAGATACGCAGTATTTT.